The clone carrying this T cell receptor (beta chain) was recorded only once. Its antigen is still unknown. Input was approximately 2.2 ug genomic DNA, or all available if less. Amplification used 60 V beta primers and 13 J beta primers. Sequenced by immunoSEQ multiplex PCR; TCRdb stores in-frame clones only, minus some. This table has approximately 50,000 clones, about 89% appearing once. The sample originates from a study of glioma-infiltrating T cells after dendritic cell vaccination. General study findings and limits: Only a small number of patients had complete blood and tumor samples.

Trimming took off 2 bases at V and 13 bases at J, with 23 bases between the two ends. The CDR3 totals 16 residues. Germline loops: CDR1 MNHNS, CDR2 SASEGT. The time point here: after dendritic cell vaccination, including at tumor progression/relapse. The clonotype comes from a human donor with glioblastoma. The sequencing here drew on blood, taken after dendritic cell vaccination. The chain couples TRBV6-1 to TRBJ2-2; possible D gene TRBD2, 5 bases. CDR3 sequence: CASSEMRVPPSVWLFF. The CDR3 nucleotides are TGTGCCAGCAGTGAAATGAGGGTCCCGCCGTCTGTGTGGCTGTTTTTT.